Below, 9 T cell receptor beta chains from the same sample are listed, as sequenced in a study of radiotherapy plus CTLA-4 blockade in lung cancer. The table came from immunoSEQ multiplex PCR; TCRdb's copy has only in-frame clones and leaves some out. This table has approximately 85,000 clones, 86% appearing once. The sample in question was peripheral blood, obtained from a patient treated with radiotherapy plus ipilimumab. These receptors all come from a human donor with non-small cell lung cancer who had a partial response to radiotherapy plus ipilimumab.

The gene calls are TRBV15 and TRBJ2-3; possibly TRBD2 for D (6 bases). There are 16 residues in the CDR3. Trimming shortened V by 1 base and J by 2 bases, and 13 bases separated the two germline ends. From germline, CDR1 is LNHNV and CDR2 YYDKDF (reference sequence). The CDR3 loop reads CATSRVIAAPTDTQYF. Here the CDR3 DNA reads TGTGCCACCAGCAGAGTGATAGCGGCCCCCACAGATACGCAGTATTTT.

This rearrangement joins TRBV7-8 to TRBJ1-4; TRBD1 matches 7 bases. This CDR3 region has 12 residues. Germline V CDR1 and CDR2: SGHVS, FQNEAQ. Losses at the gene ends were 5 bases for V and 15 bases for J; bases not matched to a gene: 9. CDR3 sequence reads: CASSTRTGRMFF. The CDR3 nucleotides read TGTGCCAGCAGCACCCGGACAGGAAGAATGTTTTTT.

CDR3 nucleotide sequence: TGTGCCAGCAGCGTAGGGGGCGGCAAGAATGAAAAACTGTTTTTT. Encoded protein: CASSVGGGKNEKLFF. V usage is TRBV9 and J usage is TRBJ1-4; a weak D match, TRBD1 (5 bases). With 0 bases removed from V and 5 bases from J, the gap between germline ends came to 11 bases. The V gene's germline CDR1 is SGDLS and CDR2 YYNGEE. The CDR3 is 15 amino acids.

V usage is TRBV6-1 and J usage is TRBJ1-2, with D perhaps TRBD1 (5 bases). Germline V gene data show CDR1 as MNHNS and CDR2 as SASEGT. With 2 bases removed from V and 6 bases from J, the gap between germline ends came to 19 bases. This CDR3 has 16 amino acids. CDR3 nucleotides: TGTGCCAGCAGTGAAATCCCGGGACTGCCAAAAAATGGCTACACCTTC. Its translation is CASSEIPGLPKNGYTF.

Only a few counts were recorded for this clone. The CDR3 DNA reads as TGTGCCACCCAGACAGGGAATCAGCCCCAGCATTTT. Protein: CATQTGNQPQHF. The chain has TRBV10-3 and TRBJ1-5; 7 bases line up with TRBD1. The CDR3 is 12 amino acids. With V trimmed by 10 bases and J by 4 bases, 4 bases remained unmatched. Germline CDR1 is ENHRY and CDR2 is SYGVKD.

The rearrangement joins TRBV28 to TRBJ2-3, with TRBD2 matching 8 bases. Germline V gene sequence: CDR1 MDHEN, CDR2 SYDVKM. The CDR3 runs to 16 residues. Trimming removed 3 bases from V and 1 base from J; junction bases left unmatched: 6. The CDR3 is CASSFRAGGGTDTQYF. The CDR3 DNA sequence: TGTGCCAGCAGTTTCCGGGCGGGAGGTGGCACAGATACGCAGTATTTT.

The chain links TRBV18 to TRBJ2-7, with D perhaps matching TRBD2 (7 bases). With 4 bases removed from V and 3 bases from J, the gap between germline ends came to 22 bases. CDR3 length: 17 residues. Germline V lookup: CDR1 KGHSH, CDR2 LQKENI. The chain's CDR3 is CASSRNGKGGRSYEQYF. CDR3 bases: TGTGCCAGCTCACGGAACGGGAAGGGGGGGAGAAGCTACGAGCAGTACTTC.

This clone was seen a few times. The chain is built from TRBV6-4 and TRBJ2-2; maybe TRBD2 (6 bases). The CDR3 extends over 14 amino acids. The V end lost 7 bases, the J end lost 1 base, and 10 bases lay between the germline ends. Germline values: CDR1 MRHNA, CDR2 SNTAGT. CDR3 residues: CASMREENTGELFF. The CDR3 region has the DNA TGTGCCAGCATGAGGGAGGAGAACACCGGGGAGCTGTTTTTT.

The chain joins TRBV9 to TRBJ1-2; 8 bases are a match to TRBD1. CDR3 size: 13 residues. V lost 3 bases and J lost 8; bases outside the gene matches: 6. Per the germline V gene, CDR1 is SGDLS and CDR2 is YYNGEE. The DNA for the CDR3 is TGTGCCAGCAGCGGACAGGGGAACGGGGGCTACACCTTC. Its translation: CASSGQGNGGYTF.